Presented here are 28 T cell receptor beta chains from one specimen sequenced in a study of blood T cell repertoires in COVID-19. Here immunoSEQ multiplex PCR was the method, and the copy in TCRdb shows in-frame clones only, minus some. The data contain 150,000 to 200,000 clones, less than 85% of them seen just once; the ten biggest clones take up 7% to 10%. The sample was peripheral blood. These receptors all stem from an older woman with COVID-19, enrolled during active disease.

The chain recombines TRBV18 with TRBJ1-1; 7 positions agree with TRBD1. The CDR3 runs 16 residues. Germline CDR1 and CDR2: KGHSH and LQKENI. J lost 2 bases, V lost 2 bases, and 8 bases had no gene match. This CDR3 is CASSPSRQGINTEAFF. The CDR3, as DNA: TGTGCCAGCTCACCATCCCGACAGGGTATAAACACTGAAGCTTTCTTT.

J is TRBJ2-5 and V is TRBV12-3 or TRBV12-4; a possible D gene is TRBD1 (5 bases). Between the trimmed V and J ends, which lost 3 bases and 5 bases, there was a span of 7 bases. The CDR3 sequence is 12 residues long. The CDR3 sequence: CASSLGRETQYF. The CDR3 nucleotides are TGTGCCAGCAGTTTGGGGCGGGAGACCCAGTACTTC.

V and J are TRBV21-1 and TRBJ2-5; the D call TRBD1 from the table was never checked on the DNA. TRBV21-1 corresponds to a pseudogene. This CDR3 region has 15 residues. CDR3 nucleotides: TGTGCCAGACGTACCGGGGCTGGCAGGGGAGAGACCCAGTACTTC. This codes for CARRTGAGRGETQYF.

V usage is TRBV5-4 and J usage is TRBJ2-3; possibly TRBD1 for D (6 bases). Germline-derived CDR1 and CDR2 are SGHNT and YYREEE (reference sequence). This CDR3 region has 16 residues. The V end was cut by 0 bases, the J end by 6 bases, with 17 bases between. The CDR3 protein is CASSLGPNLQGDTQYF. The DNA for the CDR3 is TGTGCCAGCAGCTTGGGCCCAAATCTACAGGGTGATACGCAGTATTTT.

In this sample, this clone turned up once. The rearrangement uses TRBV6-1 and TRBJ1-5; the D is unclear. The CDR3 consists of 15 residues. Per the germline V gene, CDR1 is MNHNS and CDR2 is SASEGT. The ends were cut back, 1 base at V and 0 bases at J, with 7 bases in the middle. Here the CDR3 DNA reads TGTGCCAGCAGTGAAGGGGGAGGTAGCAATCAGCCCCAGCATTTT. This sequence encodes CASSEGGGSNQPQHF.

This clone was seen only a few times. The CDR3 sequence: CASSRLSTEAFF. CDR3 in DNA: TGTGCCAGCAGCAGGTTGAGCACTGAAGCTTTCTTT. J is TRBJ1-1 and V is TRBV6-5; D is undetermined. Deletions cut 6 bases from V and 4 bases from J, with 9 bases between. CDR1 and CDR2 from the germline V gene are MNHEY and SVGAGI. The CDR3 is 12 residues long.

The chain employs TRBV4-1 and TRBJ1-4; D gene unclear. Trimming took off 4 bases at V and 5 bases at J, with 17 bases between the two ends. This CDR3 comprises 16 residues. Per germline, CDR1 MGHRA and CDR2 YSYEKL. Here the CDR3 reads CASSLRGVIPNEKLFF. Here the CDR3 DNA reads TGCGCCAGCAGCCTAAGAGGAGTGATCCCGAATGAAAAACTGTTTTTT.

The gene calls are TRBV4-3 and TRBJ2-7, with 12 nucleotides matching TRBD2. The V gene's germline CDR1 is LGHNA and CDR2 YSLEER. Losses at the gene ends were 0 bases for V and 5 bases for J; bases not matched to a gene: 5. This CDR3 comprises 16 residues. The CDR3 is CASSQDWLAGGNEQYF. The CDR3 DNA sequence: TGCGCCAGCAGCCAAGATTGGCTAGCGGGAGGGAACGAGCAGTACTTC.

The gene calls are TRBV18 and TRBJ2-3, with D maybe TRBD2 (6 bases). Germline CDR1 KGHSH, CDR2 LQKENI. The length of the CDR3 is 15 residues. Trimming removed 2 bases from V and 3 bases from J, with 12 bases in between. The CDR3 nucleotides read TGTGCCAGCTCACCAAGGTTCGGGGGAACAGATACGCAGTATTTT. This codes for CASSPRFGGTDTQYF.

The chain carries TRBV27 and TRBJ2-7; D gene uncertain. V lost 6 bases and J 0 bases, leaving 6 bases between the germline ends. The CDR3 sequence is 12 residues long. Germline V gene sequence: CDR1 MNHEY, CDR2 SMNVEV (reference sequence). The CDR3 DNA follows: TGTGCCAGCAGCCTCCTCTCCTACGAGCAGTACTTC. Translated: CASSLLSYEQYF.

The chain recombines TRBV29-1 with TRBJ2-3, with 9 bases matching TRBD1. V lost 4 bases, J lost 7 bases, and 12 bases stayed unmatched. The CDR3 extends over 15 amino acids. In germline, CDR1 is SQVTM, CDR2 ANQGSEA. In DNA form, the CDR3 reads TGCAGCGTTGTCCCCGGGGACAGGGAAGTTCATACGCAGTATTTT. It yields the protein CSVVPGDREVHTQYF.

This sequence joins TRBV27 and TRBJ2-7; D perhaps matches TRBD1 (7 bases). Germline-derived CDR1 and CDR2 are MNHEY and SMNVEV (reference sequence). Trimming cost V 4 bases and J 6 bases, with 13 bases left between them. This CDR3 has 13 amino acids. The CDR3 sequence: CASSSNRGGEQYV. CDR3 nucleotides: TGTGCCAGCAGTTCGAACAGGGGAGGCGAGCAGTACGTC.

This clone was seen ten or more times. Compared with germline, one end of the junction differs, possibly owing to a read error. The rearrangement joins TRBV7-7 to TRBJ2-3, with TRBD2 matching over 7 bases. Germline V gene data show CDR1 as SSHAT and CDR2 as FNYEAQ (reference sequence). The CDR3 extends over 13 amino acids. The CDR3 DNA follows: TGTGCTAGCAGCCCCGGGGGGACAGATACGCAGTATTTT. Amino acids: CASSPGGTDTQYF. Complete variable domain (other parts from reference TRBV7-7 and TRBJ2-3): GAGVSQSPRYKVTKRGQDVTLRCDPISSHATLYWYQQALGQGPEFLTYFNYEAQPDKSGLPSDRFSAERPEGSISTLTIQRTEQRDSAMYRCASSPGGTDTQYFGPGTRLTVL.

The rearrangement uses TRBV6-5 and TRBJ1-6; no reliable D call. In germline, CDR1 is MNHEY, CDR2 SVGAGI. The CDR3 runs 13 residues. Trimming took off 5 bases at V and 12 bases at J, with 14 bases between the two ends. The CDR3, as DNA: TGTGCCAGCAGTCTCGGACGGGATAGACCCCTCCACTTT. Translated, it gives CASSLGRDRPLHF.

The gene calls are TRBV28 and TRBJ2-7, with D possibly matching TRBD1 (5 bases). CDR1 is MDHEN, CDR2 SYDVKM, per germline. The CDR3 consists of 13 residues. Trimming took off 5 bases at V and 0 bases at J, with 8 bases between the two ends. CDR3 nucleotides: TGTGCCAGCAGTGAGGACACCTCCTACGAGCAGTACTTC. Amino acid sequence: CASSEDTSYEQYF.

The chain carries TRBV28 and TRBJ1-4; 7 nucleotides match TRBD1. Germline values: CDR1 MDHEN, CDR2 SYDVKM. Trimming took 10 bases from V and 8 from J; bases not matched to a gene: 4. The CDR3 has 11 residues. CDR3 DNA: TGTGCCATCGGGACAGAGGAAAAACTGTTTTTT. This translates into CAIGTEEKLFF.

The chain uses TRBV29-1 and TRBJ1-1; D remains ambiguous. Germline CDR1 SQVTM, CDR2 ANQGSEA. This CDR3 spans 14 amino acids. Between the trimmed V and J ends, which lost 0 bases and 4 bases, there was a span of 12 bases. CDR3 residues: CSVEDLNRSTEAFF. The CDR3 coding sequence is TGCAGCGTTGAAGATCTAAACAGAAGCACTGAAGCTTTCTTT.

The genes are TRBV5-6 and TRBJ1-2; D gene unclear. The germline V and J ends were trimmed by 4 bases and 9 bases, with 10 bases remaining between them. Germline CDR1 SGHDT, CDR2 YYEEEE. This CDR3 is 11 amino acids long. The CDR3 region has the DNA TGTGCCAGCAGCCGTGAGTATCGCTACACCTTC. This encodes CASSREYRYTF.

The chain combines TRBV27 with TRBJ2-7, with D tentatively TRBD2 (5 bases). Germline assignment: CDR1 MNHEY and CDR2 SMNVEV (reference sequence). V lost 8 bases to trimming and J lost 0 bases, with 14 bases between them. The CDR3 spans 14 residues. For the CDR3, the DNA is TGTGCCAGCCGCCGTGGGAGAAACTCCTACGAGCAGTACGTC. Translation: CASRRGRNSYEQYV.

The chain is built from TRBV18 and TRBJ2-5, with TRBD2 matching over 7 bases. V trimming: 3 bases; J trimming: 4 bases; junction bases outside the gene matches: 8. The CDR3 extends over 15 amino acids. CDR1 and CDR2 (germline): KGHSH, LQKENI. The CDR3 loop is CASSPGVAGSETQYF. DNA of the CDR3: TGTGCCAGCTCACCCGGAGTAGCGGGTTCAGAGACCCAGTACTTC.

This clone was seen a single time. The chain has TRBV5-1 and TRBJ2-3, with 10 bases aligning to TRBD2. The CDR3 has 19 residues. Germline V CDR1 and CDR2: SGHRS, YFSETQ. With 4 bases clipped from V and 5 bases from J, the junction kept 19 bases outside the gene matches. DNA for the CDR3: TGCGCCAGCAGCCCCCTAATAACGGGACTAGCGACGGACGGAGATACGCAGTATTTT. This gives the protein CASSPLITGLATDGDTQYF.

V usage is TRBV24-1 and J usage is TRBJ1-5; D gene unclear. Trimming cost V 2 bases and J 3 bases, with 7 bases left between them. The length of the CDR3 is 14 residues. The germline gives CDR1 KGHDR, CDR2 SFDVKD. In nucleotides, the CDR3 is TGTGCCACCAGTGATTCGGGTACCAATCAGCCCCAGCATTTT. This encodes CATSDSGTNQPQHF.

The chain couples TRBV2 to TRBJ1-3; D possibly corresponds to TRBD1 (6 bases). V was shortened by 2 bases and J by 2 bases, with 16 bases between the two germline ends. Germline V gene sequence: CDR1 SNHLY, CDR2 FYNNEI. The CDR3 contains 17 residues. In nucleotides, the CDR3 is TGTGCCAGCAGTGAACGGCTGGGGGCTAATACTGGAAACACCATATATTTT. Its protein is CASSERLGANTGNTIYF.

V and J are TRBV30 and TRBJ2-3, with TRBD2 identical over 9 bases. V trimming: 2 bases; J trimming: 1 base; junction bases outside the gene matches: 4. The CDR3 extends over 15 amino acids. Germline values: CDR1 GTSNPN, CDR2 SVGIG (reference sequence). CDR3 nucleotides: TGTGCCTGGAGTTTGACTAGCGGCCGCACAGATACGCAGTATTTT. As protein: CAWSLTSGRTDTQYF.

This clone occurred a few times. V is TRBV7-2 and J is TRBJ1-2; TRBD1 matches 8 bases. The germline CDR1 and CDR2 sequences are SGHTA and FQGNSA. The CDR3 is made up of 14 amino acids. Trimming at V came to 5 bases and at J to 3 bases, leaving 5 bases not matched to a gene. The CDR3, as DNA: TGTGCCAGCAGCGCCCAGACAGGGGACTATGGCTACACCTTC. Translated: CASSAQTGDYGYTF. The whole variable domain, filled in from reference TRBV7-2 and TRBJ1-2, reads GAGVSQSPSNKVTEKGKDVELRCDPISGHTALYWYRQSLGQGLEFLIYFQGNSAPDKSGLPSDRFSAERTGGSVSTLTIQRTQQEDSAVYLCASSAQTGDYGYTFGSGTRLTVV.

The chain recombines TRBV5-1 with TRBJ1-4; the match to TRBD1 covers 11 bases. CDR1 and CDR2 from the germline V gene are SGHRS and YFSETQ. V lost 0 bases and J lost 7; bases outside the gene matches: 2. This CDR3 contains 15 residues. The CDR3 sequence is CASSLGTGGGEKLFF. DNA of the CDR3: TGCGCCAGCAGCTTGGGGACAGGGGGCGGTGAAAAACTGTTTTTT.

The chain employs TRBV11-2 and TRBJ2-2; 9 bases match TRBD1. Per the germline V gene, CDR1 is SGHAT and CDR2 is FQNNGV. Trimming took 4 bases from V and 5 from J; bases not matched to a gene: 5. The CDR3 length is 15 residues. For the CDR3, the DNA is TGTGCCAGCAGCTCCGGGACAGGGAAAACCGGGGAGCTGTTTTTT. It translates to CASSSGTGKTGELFF. Based on the CDR3 plus reference TRBV11-2 and TRBJ2-2, the full variable domain is EAGVAQSPRYKIIEKRQSVAFWCNPISGHATLYWYQQILGQGPKLLIQFQNNGVVDDSQLPKDRFSAERLKGVDSTLKIQPAKLEDSAVYLCASSSGTGKTGELFFGEGSRLTVL.

This chain uses TRBV21-1 with TRBJ1-1. TRBV21-1 is a recognized pseudogene. The CDR3 sequence is 12 residues long. The CDR3 spells CASSRRNTEAFF. The CDR3 DNA reads as TGTGCCAGCAGCAGGAGGAACACTGAAGCTTTCTTT.